The present T cell receptor (beta chain) was sequenced within a study of T cell responses to AZD1222 COVID-19 vaccine. Whole-study findings and limits: Unmutated variant regions are reportedly targeted by nearly half of spike-specific TCRs. Most donors were white British, females outnumbered males, and clonal diversity was possibly underestimated. Two doses of AZD1222 preceded a rise in Spike-specific TCR breadth and depth.

Assay used: immunoSEQ multiplex PCR; TCRdb lists only in-frame clones, some missing. The sample comprises over 100,000 clones, over 75% of which are singletons, and about 7% rests with the top ten. CDR1 LGHDT and CDR2 YNNKEL come from the germline V gene (reference sequence). The CDR3 has 18 residues. V was clipped by 0 bases and J by 2 bases; unmatched bases: 7. Points on this clone: The target antigen is unknown.

The TCR was taken from an adult in good health. The J gene is TRBJ2-3, the V gene TRBV3-1 (or the pseudogene TRBV3-2), with 11 bases fitting TRBD2. The sequenced sample was peripheral blood, obtained on day 0 of AZD1222 vaccination. DNA for the CDR3: TGTGCCAGCAGCCAAGAAGTCCTAGCGGGGGGACTCACAGATACGCAGTATTTT. Translation gives CASSQEVLAGGLTDTQYF.